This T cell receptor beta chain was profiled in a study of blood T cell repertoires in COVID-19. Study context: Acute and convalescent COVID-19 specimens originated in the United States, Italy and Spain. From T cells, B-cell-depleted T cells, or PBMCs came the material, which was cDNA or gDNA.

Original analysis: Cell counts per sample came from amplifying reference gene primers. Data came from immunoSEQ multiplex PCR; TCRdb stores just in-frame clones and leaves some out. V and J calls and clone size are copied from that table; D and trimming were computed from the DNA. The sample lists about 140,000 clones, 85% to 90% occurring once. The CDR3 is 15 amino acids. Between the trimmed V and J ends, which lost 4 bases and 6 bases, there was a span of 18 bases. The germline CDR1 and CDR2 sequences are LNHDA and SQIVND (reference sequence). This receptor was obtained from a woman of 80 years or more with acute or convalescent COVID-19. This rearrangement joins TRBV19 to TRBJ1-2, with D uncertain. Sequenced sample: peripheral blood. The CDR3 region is CASSNIQTIHNGYTF. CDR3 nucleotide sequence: TGTGCCAGTAGTAACATACAGACGATTCATAATGGCTACACCTTC.